This TCR beta chain came from a study of spatial heterogeneity in lung cancer. Across the whole study: Detection consistently yielded more beta chains than alpha chains.

The CDR3 is 14 residues long. The V gene's germline CDR1 is SGHTA and CDR2 FQGNSA. V lost 10 bases, J lost 2 bases, and 15 bases lay in between. This clonotype was recorded many times. Time point meaning: sample taken at primary tumor resection. Frozen PBMC, nontumor lung or tumor provided whole RNA, which was sequenced unsorted. TCRdb fed the 5' RACE reads into MiXCR, producing one record per CDR3 protein. The sample holds tens of thousands of distinct CDR3 sequences; over 6.5% are singletons and the top ten take around 43%. The chain joins TRBV7-2 to TRBJ2-1; D perhaps matches TRBD2 (5 bases). This receptor was identified in a female donor with early-stage non-small cell lung cancer. The sample in question was PBMCs, obtained at surgery. DNA for the CDR3: TGTGCCATCCTGCGGGTCGCGACCTACAATGAGCAGTTCTTC. Translation gives CAILRVATYNEQFF.